The 30 T cell receptor beta chains reported below all come from one sample, sequenced in a study of shared clonotypes between healthy human individuals (dated by TCRdb to the early 2020s). Library construction relied on the immunoSEQ multiplex PCR assay. This is the immuneACCESS table as TCRdb keeps it, with only in-frame sequences that have V and J called. A part of the clones is gone; compared with another copy, unresolved V genes explain less than half, and the rest is unexplained. For this sample there are 450,000 to 500,000 clones; around 80% appear just once. The ten largest account for more than 10% of the sample. The specimen sequenced was PBMCs. The receptors were sampled from a woman aged 40 to 55 in good health. Some clones in this sample may be carry-over from other donors' samples.

The rearrangement joins TRBV11-2 to TRBJ1-4, with D unclear. V was trimmed by 5 bases and J by 7 bases, leaving 14 bases between them. From germline, CDR1 is SGHAT and CDR2 FQNNGV. The CDR3 totals 14 residues. The CDR3 DNA reads as TGTGCCAGCAGCCCCCGGCAGGCAGTTGAAAAACTGTTTTTT. Amino acids: CASSPRQAVEKLFF. Using reference TRBV11-2 and TRBJ1-4 for the parts outside the CDR3, the full variable domain is EAGVAQSPRYKIIEKRQSVAFWCNPISGHATLYWYQQILGQGPKLLIQFQNNGVVDDSQLPKDRFSAERLKGVDSTLKIQPAKLEDSAVYLCASSPRQAVEKLFFGSGTQLSVL.

This chain uses TRBV4-2 with TRBJ1-2; weak D call: TRBD1 (5 bases). The CDR3 is 15 amino acids. V lost 0 bases to trimming and J lost 2 bases, with 10 bases between them. In germline, CDR1 is LGHNA, CDR2 YNFKEQ. CDR3 loop: CASSQERSGNYGYTF. CDR3 bases: TGTGCCAGCAGCCAAGAGAGGTCAGGGAACTATGGCTACACCTTC.

The table lists this clone with a few counts. This rearrangement joins TRBV15 to TRBJ2-7, with D perhaps given as TRBD1 or TRBD2 (5 bases each). The germline gives CDR1 LNHNV, CDR2 YYDKDF (reference sequence). Between the trimmed V and J ends, which lost 5 bases and 2 bases, there was a span of 13 bases. The CDR3 is 14 residues long. CDR3 DNA sequence: TGTGCCACCAGCGCCCGGGACGGGCCCTACGAGCAGTACTTC. It codes for CATSARDGPYEQYF.

The chain employs TRBV5-1 and TRBJ1-5, with 8 positions matching TRBD1. Germline assignment: CDR1 SGHRS and CDR2 YFSETQ. With V trimmed by 4 bases and J by 4 bases, 1 base remained unmatched. The CDR3 runs 13 residues. The CDR3 is CASSRTGNQPQHF. CDR3 DNA sequence: TGCGCCAGCAGCCGGACAGGGAATCAGCCCCAGCATTTT. The whole variable domain, remainder taken from reference TRBV5-1 and TRBJ1-5, is KAGVTQTPRYLIKTRGQQVTLSCSPISGHRSVSWYQQTPGQGLQFLFEYFSETQRNKGNFPGRFSGRQFSNSRSEMNVSTLELGDSALYLCASSRTGNQPQHFGDGTRLSIL.

This clone occurred once. V gene TRBV7-2 combines with J gene TRBJ2-2; 12 positions agree with TRBD2. Germline V CDR1 and CDR2: SGHTA, FQGNSA. This CDR3 is 15 amino acids long. The junction had 3 bases not matched to a gene; V was cut back by 5 bases and J by 5 bases. CDR3 coding DNA: TGTGCCAGCAGCAGCGGACTAGCGGGGACCGGGGAGCTGTTTTTT. Translating it yields CASSSGLAGTGELFF.

V usage is TRBV5-6 and J usage is TRBJ2-7; D ambiguous. Trimming stripped 0 bases from V and 6 bases from J, with 4 bases between. CDR3 length: 11 amino acids. CDR1 is SGHDT, CDR2 YYEEEE, per germline. CDR3 DNA sequence: TGTGCCAGCAGCTTGGCCCGCGAGCAGTACTTC. Translating it yields CASSLAREQYF.

In its sample, this clone was seen many times. J is TRBJ2-5 and V is TRBV19; 11 positions match TRBD1. Judging by the DNA end, TRBJ2-7 fits better; the J call may be wrong. Germline V gene data show CDR1 as LNHDA and CDR2 as SQIVND (reference sequence). The CDR3 sequence is 16 residues long. The CDR3 bases are TGTGCCAGTAGTGTCACCGGGACAGGGGGTTCCTACGAGCAGTACTTC. Protein sequence: CASSVTGTGGSYEQYF.

The rearrangement joins TRBV4-2 to TRBJ2-2; 7 positions agree with TRBD2. Germline V lookup: CDR1 LGHNA, CDR2 YNFKEQ. This CDR3 has 18 residues. Unmatched junction bases numbered 20, after V lost 6 bases and J lost 7 bases. The CDR3 sequence is CASSLPRPGGSTDGELFF. CDR3 nucleotides: TGTGCCAGCAGTCTTCCCCGCCCGGGCGGGAGTACCGACGGGGAGCTGTTTTTT.

This clone came up once. The V gene is TRBV2, the J gene TRBJ1-4; TRBD1 aligns across 8 bases. The CDR3 has 15 amino acids. CDR1 and CDR2 (germline): SNHLY, FYNNEI. Trimming at V came to 6 bases and at J to 0 bases, leaving 3 bases not matched to a gene. As DNA, the CDR3 is TGTGCCAGCAGGTCGGGACAGGCAACTAATGAAAAACTGTTTTTT. Translating gives CASRSGQATNEKLFF.

This clone came up a few times. The chain couples TRBV2 to TRBJ1-2; D gene uncertain. Trimming took 2 bases from V and 2 from J, leaving 3 bases between them. Germline V gene sequence: CDR1 SNHLY, CDR2 FYNNEI. This CDR3 comprises 12 residues. CDR3 DNA sequence: TGTGCCAGCAGTGAACAGAACTATGGCTACACCTTC. Residues: CASSEQNYGYTF.

V is TRBV15 and J is TRBJ2-2; D is undetermined. Germline assignment: CDR1 LNHNV and CDR2 YYDKDF (reference sequence). V lost 1 base and J lost 1, with 10 bases in between. The CDR3 consists of 16 residues. DNA for the CDR3: TGTGCCACCAGCAGAGCCAAGACGGTGAACACCGGGGAGCTGTTTTTT. This translates into CATSRAKTVNTGELFF.

In this sample, this clone turned up once. This chain joins TRBV29-1 and TRBJ1-2; the D gene is possibly TRBD1 (5 bases). CDR1 is SQVTM and CDR2 is ANQGSEA in the germline V gene. The CDR3 loop spans 14 amino acids. Trimming cost V 4 bases and J 8 bases, with 20 bases left between them. This CDR3 is CSVALVGGRGGYTF. CDR3 DNA: TGCAGCGTTGCACTGGTCGGGGGGAGAGGAGGCTACACCTTC.

A single count supports this clone. The chain uses TRBV7-6 and TRBJ2-1; 7 bases map to TRBD2. The CDR3 is 13 residues long. J was trimmed by 6 bases and V by 2 bases; bases with no gene match: 1. Per the germline V gene, CDR1 is SGHVS and CDR2 is FNYEAQ. CDR3 nucleotide sequence: TGTGCCAGCAGCTTACCTAGCGGCAATGAGCAGTTCTTC. Encoded protein: CASSLPSGNEQFF.

V gene TRBV6-1 combines with J gene TRBJ1-1, with D uncertain. Trimming took off 7 bases at V and 3 bases at J, with 12 bases between the two ends. Germline V lookup: CDR1 MNHNS, CDR2 SASEGT. The CDR3 spans 13 residues. CDR3: CASTRVGDTEAFF. The CDR3, as DNA: TGTGCCAGCACCCGCGTCGGAGACACTGAAGCTTTCTTT.

On this clone: Because it lacks the conserved phenylalanine or tryptophan at the end, this CDR3 is likely a read error. The DNA is omitted, as the CDR3 cannot be located on it reliably, and the CDR3 follows TCRdb's listing. The V call is TRBV19, the J call TRBJ2-2; the listed D gene, TRBD2, was not tested against the DNA. The CDR3 numbers 10 amino acids, ends counted. Germline V CDR1 and CDR2: LNHDA, SQIVND (reference sequence). The CDR3 loop reads CASSNGPRVG.

J is TRBJ2-3 and V is TRBV7-9; D is possibly TRBD2 (6 bases). Trimming left V 6 bases short and J 8 bases short, with 18 bases between. CDR1 SEHNR and CDR2 FQNEAQ come from the germline V gene (reference sequence). The CDR3 is made up of 14 amino acids. Written as DNA, the CDR3 is TGTGCCAGCAGTCTCCGTGAGGTCGGGGGTACGCAGTATTTT. This encodes CASSLREVGGTQYF.

This sequence joins TRBV5-1 and TRBJ2-1, with 7 bases that match TRBD2. The V gene end was trimmed by 0 bases and the J gene end by 7 bases; junction bases not matched to a gene: 13. This CDR3 spans 17 amino acids. Germline V gene sequence: CDR1 SGHRS, CDR2 YFSETQ. The CDR3 protein is CASSLARGATGGNEQFF. The CDR3 bases are TGCGCCAGCAGCTTGGCGAGGGGCGCGACGGGGGGAAATGAGCAGTTCTTC.

This sequence joins TRBV7-7 and TRBJ2-2, with 7 nucleotides matching TRBD1. The germline V gene has CDR1 SSHAT and CDR2 FNYEAQ (reference sequence). This CDR3 has 14 amino acids. The V segment lost 5 bases and the J segment 7 bases; nucleotides outside the gene matches: 7. DNA for the CDR3: TGTGCCAGCAGCCGAGGGACAGAGGACGGGGAGCTGTTTTTT. Protein sequence: CASSRGTEDGELFF.

The V gene is TRBV7-3, the J gene TRBJ2-2, with no clear D. This CDR3 region has 17 residues. CDR1 and CDR2 (germline): SGHTA, FQGTGA. Trimming stripped 0 bases from V and 3 bases from J, with 14 bases between. The DNA for the CDR3 is TGTGCCAGCAGCTTAACTGTGACCCAAGGGTACACCGGGGAGCTGTTTTTT. Its translation: CASSLTVTQGYTGELFF.

CDR3 sequence (DNA): TGTGCCAGCAGTTTGTGGGGGCTTTTGGGGGAGACCCAGTACTTC. Residues: CASSLWGLLGETQYF. V gene TRBV27 combines with J gene TRBJ2-5; tentatively, D is TRBD1 (6 bases). The CDR3 totals 15 residues. CDR1 is MNHEY, CDR2 SMNVEV, per germline (reference sequence). Between the trimmed V and J ends, which lost 3 bases and 5 bases, there was a span of 16 bases.

Of note for this clone: The same CDR3 arises from other DNA sequences in this sample as well. The chain uses TRBV19 and TRBJ2-6; D is undetermined. V was cut by 2 bases and J by 0 bases, with 5 bases left in between. CDR1 LNHDA and CDR2 SQIVND come from the germline V gene (reference sequence). The CDR3 has 15 amino acids. The CDR3 DNA follows: TGTGCCAGTAGTATATATGGCTCTGGGGCCAACGTCCTGACTTTC. It translates to CASSIYGSGANVLTF.

This clone has only a few counts. The chain joins TRBV28 to TRBJ2-7, with 10 nucleotides matching TRBD1. The V segment lost 4 bases and the J segment 3 bases; nucleotides outside the gene matches: 6. The germline V gene encodes CDR1 MDHEN and CDR2 SYDVKM. The CDR3 runs 15 residues. CDR3 loop: CASSSSGTGVYEQYF. The CDR3 nucleotides read TGTGCCAGCAGTTCTTCCGGGACAGGGGTCTACGAGCAGTACTTC.

J is TRBJ1-1 and V is TRBV27; D not certain. With 2 bases removed from V and 1 base from J, the gap between germline ends came to 8 bases. The CDR3 contains 14 residues. Looked up from germline, CDR1 is MNHEY and CDR2 is SMNVEV (reference sequence). The CDR3 protein is CASSLRSGNTEAFF. CDR3 bases: TGTGCCAGCAGTTTAAGGTCGGGGAACACTGAAGCTTTCTTT.

The V call is TRBV28, the J call TRBJ2-7; D unresolved. This CDR3 region has 15 residues. The V end was cut by 2 bases, the J end by 2 bases, with 13 bases between. Germline assignment: CDR1 MDHEN and CDR2 SYDVKM. The CDR3 is CASSLVSRWAYEQYF. The DNA of the CDR3 is TGTGCCAGCAGTTTAGTCAGCCGGTGGGCCTACGAGCAGTACTTC.

This chain connects TRBV30 to TRBJ2-1, with D perhaps TRBD2 (5 bases). The germline CDR1 and CDR2 sequences are GTSNPN and SVGIG (reference sequence). There are 14 residues in the CDR3. V was clipped by 3 bases and J by 1 base, with 10 bases between them. The CDR3 nucleotides read TGTGCCTGGAGAGCGGACTTATCCTACAATGAGCAGTTCTTC. Residues: CAWRADLSYNEQFF.

The rearrangement links TRBV4-1 to TRBJ1-1; the D is unclear. The CDR3 has 16 amino acids. CDR1 and CDR2 from the germline V gene are MGHRA and YSYEKL. V lost 1 base and J lost 0, with 12 bases in between. This chain's CDR3 is CASSQAFPRVNTEAFF. CDR3 nucleotide sequence: TGCGCCAGCAGCCAAGCCTTCCCACGGGTGAACACTGAAGCTTTCTTT.

This clone has just one count. V is TRBV19 and J is TRBJ2-2; D gene uncertain. This CDR3 is 12 amino acids long. Trimming pared 5 bases from V and 7 bases from J, leaving 8 bases between. The V gene's germline CDR1 is LNHDA and CDR2 SQIVND (reference sequence). Here the CDR3 reads CASSPPLGELFF. In nucleotides, the CDR3 is TGTGCCAGTAGTCCGCCGCTCGGGGAGCTGTTTTTT.

The J gene is TRBJ2-3, the V gene TRBV10-1; 7 nucleotides line up with TRBD2. The CDR3 spans 14 residues. With V trimmed by 8 bases and J by 8 bases, 13 bases remained unmatched. Per germline, CDR1 WNHNN and CDR2 SYGVQD (reference sequence). In DNA, the CDR3 is TGCGCCAGCCGGCCCGGGAGCGGGGAGACTACGCAGTATTTT. Translation: CASRPGSGETTQYF.

The gene calls are TRBV5-1 and TRBJ2-1; tentative D call: TRBD2 (6 bases). CDR3 length equals 15 residues. Germline loops: CDR1 SGHRS, CDR2 YFSETQ. Trimming took 5 bases from V and 2 from J, leaving 14 bases between them. CDR3 in amino acids: CASSSGWGAYNEQFF. The CDR3 DNA sequence: TGCGCCAGCAGTTCAGGTTGGGGGGCCTACAATGAGCAGTTCTTC.

Turning to this clone: The sample has other DNA sequences that encode this CDR3 too. The rearrangement links TRBV5-4 to TRBJ2-7, with no clear D. In germline, CDR1 is SGHNT, CDR2 YYREEE (reference sequence). Trimming took 0 bases from V and 5 from J, leaving 6 bases between them. This CDR3 has 12 amino acids. The CDR3 coding sequence is TGTGCCAGCAGCTTGGGTAGAAACGAGCAGTACTTC. Translated, it gives CASSLGRNEQYF.